These T cell receptor beta chains were read from a single sample in a study of beta chain features in type 1 diabetes. The data were produced by immunoSEQ multiplex PCR, yet TCRdb's version contains in-frame clones alone and is incomplete. The data hold under 400,000 clones, with around 12% observed a single time. Material for sequencing was naive CD4+ T cells from blood. These receptors came from a young man in good health. Each CDR3 is given with its conserved first and last residue. A D gene is named only where the DNA matches it firmly. A row's size may be missing; if present it is once, few, many or a size class.

clone_size: -; d_call: -; v_call: TRBV27; j_call: TRBJ2-1; cdr3_aa: CASSLQSHYNEQFF; cdr3_nt: TGTGCCAGCAGTTTACAATCACACTACAATGAGCAGTTCTTC
clone_size: few; d_call: TRBD1; v_call: TRBV7-8; j_call: TRBJ1-1; cdr3_aa: CASSLVDRGDTEAFF; cdr3_nt: TGTGCCAGCAGCTTAGTCGACAGGGGCGACACTGAAGCTTTCTTT
clone_size: -; d_call: TRBD1; v_call: TRBV7-9; j_call: TRBJ1-2; cdr3_aa: CASSLGTGGSGYTF; cdr3_nt: TGTGCCAGCAGCTTGGGGACAGGGGGTTCTGGCTACACCTTC
clone_size: -; d_call: -; v_call: TRBV5-4; j_call: TRBJ2-3; cdr3_aa: CASSLKIATNTDTQYF; cdr3_nt: TGTGCCAGCAGCTTGAAGATAGCTACTAACACAGATACGCAGTATTTT
clone_size: few; d_call: -; v_call: TRBV5-1; j_call: TRBJ2-2; cdr3_aa: CASSLIASEVTGELFF; cdr3_nt: TGCGCCAGCAGCTTGATTGCTAGCGAAGTCACCGGGGAGCTGTTTTTT
clone_size: few; d_call: -; v_call: TRBV5-4; j_call: TRBJ2-1; cdr3_aa: CASRSGTGENYNEQFF; cdr3_nt: TGTGCCAGCAGATCCGGGACGGGGGAAAACTACAATGAGCAGTTCTTC
clone_size: -; d_call: -; v_call: TRBV7-7; j_call: TRBJ2-2; cdr3_aa: CASSLGTDPLGTGELFF; cdr3_nt: TGTGCCAGCAGCTTAGGGACTGACCCGCTGGGGACCGGGGAGCTGTTTTTT
clone_size: -; d_call: -; v_call: TRBV5-1; j_call: TRBJ1-2; cdr3_aa: CASSPGQTYPYGYTF; cdr3_nt: TGCGCCAGCAGCCCCGGACAGACTTATCCTTATGGCTACACCTTC
clone_size: -; d_call: TRBD2; v_call: TRBV7-2; j_call: TRBJ2-7; cdr3_aa: CASSPGPGTNYEQYF; cdr3_nt: TGTGCCAGCAGCCCAGGGCCTGGGACTAACTACGAGCAGTACTTC
clone_size: -; d_call: TRBD2; v_call: TRBV9; j_call: TRBJ2-5; cdr3_aa: CASSPGLAAYQETQYF; cdr3_nt: TGTGCCAGCAGCCCCGGACTAGCGGCATACCAAGAGACCCAGTACTTC
clone_size: -; d_call: TRBD1; v_call: TRBV6-1; j_call: TRBJ2-7; cdr3_aa: CASSATGNRRGYEQYF; cdr3_nt: TGTGCCAGCAGTGCGACAGGGAACAGGCGAGGGTACGAGCAGTACTTC